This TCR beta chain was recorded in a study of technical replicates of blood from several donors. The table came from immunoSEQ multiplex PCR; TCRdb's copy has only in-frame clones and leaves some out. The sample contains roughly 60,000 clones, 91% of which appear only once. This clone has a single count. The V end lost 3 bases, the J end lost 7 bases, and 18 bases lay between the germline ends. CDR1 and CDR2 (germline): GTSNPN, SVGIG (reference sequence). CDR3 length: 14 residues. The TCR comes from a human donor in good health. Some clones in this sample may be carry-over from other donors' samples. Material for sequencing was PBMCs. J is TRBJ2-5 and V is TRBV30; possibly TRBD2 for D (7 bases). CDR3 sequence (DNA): TGTGCCTGGAGCGCCATCGCGGGGGCTGGGACCCAGTACTTC. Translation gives CAWSAIAGAGTQYF.